The 12 T cell receptor beta chains reported below all come from one sample, sequenced in a study of human T cells and chemical hapten exposure. Time point noted: patch test 1, 2 weeks after DPC sensitization. Treatment: therapeutic diphenylcyclopropenone sensitization with weekly scalp DPC. Using its own MiXCR run on the RACE reads, TCRdb lists one record per CDR3 protein. The sample records 65,000 to 95,000 distinct CDR3 sequences, approximately 12% being singletons. The specimen comprised whole blood, sampled in connection with sensitization to the hapten diphenylcyclopropenone (DPC). Source of these receptors: an older woman with alopecia areata. Some clones in this sample may be carry-over from other donors' samples.

This clonotype has at least ten counts. The rearrangement links TRBV7-9 to TRBJ1-2, with TRBD1 matching 7 bases. V gave up 4 bases and J gave up 1 base; unmatched junction bases: 9. Germline V gene lookup returns CDR1 SEHNR and CDR2 FQNEAQ (reference sequence). This CDR3 has 16 residues. CDR3 sequence (DNA): TGTGCCAGCAGCTCCAACCCAGGACAGGATAACTATGGCTACACCTTC. As protein: CASSSNPGQDNYGYTF.

Many counts were recorded for this clonotype. The V and J genes are TRBV29-1 and TRBJ2-3, with a possible D match to TRBD1 (6 bases). Deletions cut 7 bases from V and 5 bases from J, with 7 bases between. Germline V CDR1 and CDR2: SQVTM, ANQGSEA. CDR3 length: 10 residues. CDR3 DNA sequence: TGCAGCGCAGGGGAAGATACGCAGTATTTT. Amino acid sequence: CSAGEDTQYF.

This clonotype has only a few counts. This chain links TRBV13 with TRBJ2-5; a possible D gene is TRBD1 (6 bases). Trimming shortened V by 3 bases and J by 1 base, and 18 bases separated the two germline ends. Germline values: CDR1 PRHDT, CDR2 FYEKMQ (reference sequence). The length of the CDR3 is 17 residues. As DNA, the CDR3 is TGTGCCAGCAGCTTCAGCCCATCCCGGGACATCCAAGAGACCCAGTACTTC. This sequence encodes CASSFSPSRDIQETQYF.

There are many counts of this clonotype. The chain employs TRBV9 and TRBJ2-1, with 8 bases lining up with TRBD1. This CDR3 spans 14 amino acids. The ends lost 4 bases at V and 6 bases at J; junction bases unmatched: 6. In germline, CDR1 is SGDLS, CDR2 YYNGEE. The CDR3 loop is CASSPGGVGNEQFF. For the CDR3, the DNA is TGTGCCAGCAGCCCAGGGGGCGTAGGCAATGAGCAGTTCTTC. The complete variable domain, with remaining parts taken from reference TRBV9 and TRBJ2-1, reads DSGVTQTPKHLITATGQRVTLRCSPRSGDLSVYWYQQSLDQGLQFLIQYYNGEERAKGNILERFSAQQFPDLHSELNLSSLELGDSALYFCASSPGGVGNEQFFGPGTRLTVL.

This clonotype was counted ten times or more. This chain uses TRBV11-2 with TRBJ2-3, with unresolved D. The CDR3 has 17 residues. Per the germline V gene, CDR1 is SGHAT and CDR2 is FQNNGV. Deletions cut 0 bases from V and 2 bases from J, with 15 bases between. CDR3 DNA sequence: TGTGCCAGCAGCTTAGAGAGAAAGGGAATCACCACAGATACGCAGTATTTT. Its translation: CASSLERKGITTDTQYF.

This clonotype has more than one count but fewer than ten. The chain recombines TRBV7-3 with TRBJ2-7; the match to TRBD1 covers 10 bases. The V segment lost 5 bases and the J segment 7 bases; nucleotides outside the gene matches: 8. Germline V lookup: CDR1 SGHTA, CDR2 FQGTGA. The length of the CDR3 is 14 residues. CDR3 sequence reads: CASSPGTGVAEQYF. CDR3 sequence (DNA): TGTGCCAGCAGCCCCGGGACAGGGGTTGCGGAGCAGTACTTC. Filled out from reference TRBV7-3 and TRBJ2-7, the complete variable domain reads GAGVSQTPSNKVTEKGKYVELRCDPISGHTALYWYRQSLGQGPEFLIYFQGTGAADDSGLPNDRFFAVRPEGSVSTLKIQRTERGDSAVYLCASSPGTGVAEQYFGPGTRLTVT.

This clonotype was seen ten or more times. The V and J genes are TRBV29-1 and TRBJ2-7, with 9 bases matching TRBD1. The trim removed 4 bases at V and 6 bases at J, leaving 7 bases unmatched. Germline values: CDR1 SQVTM, CDR2 ANQGSEA. This CDR3 has 13 residues. The CDR3 nucleotides are TGCAGCGTTGGTTGGACAGGGGCCCGCGAGCAGTACTTC. The encoded protein is CSVGWTGAREQYF.

The V call is TRBV9, the J call TRBJ2-5; weak D call: TRBD2 (6 bases). CDR1 is SGDLS, CDR2 YYNGEE, per germline. This CDR3 is 16 amino acids long. Trimming shortened V by 3 bases and J by 5 bases, and 20 bases separated the two germline ends. The CDR3 sequence is CASSGTGRLASETQYF. The DNA of the CDR3 is TGTGCCAGCAGCGGCACTGGGAGGCTAGCGTCGGAGACCCAGTACTTC.

With regard to this clonotype: A much larger clone differs from this one at a single base, so this may be a read error. No conserved phenylalanine or tryptophan is present at the end of the CDR3, so a read error is the likely explanation. This sequence joins TRBV15 and TRBJ1-1; no clear D gene. The CDR3 has 13 amino acids. Between the trimmed V and J ends, which lost 4 bases and 0 bases, there was a span of 6 bases. The germline CDR1 and CDR2 sequences are LNHNV and YYDKDF (reference sequence). The CDR3 coding sequence is TGTGCCACCAGCACGGTCCTGAACACTGAAGCTTTCTCT. Translation gives CATSTVLNTEAFS.

V usage is TRBV20-1 and J usage is TRBJ2-2; TRBD1 is a possible D gene (5 bases). Germline V gene sequence: CDR1 DFQATT, CDR2 SNEGSKA (reference sequence). This CDR3 has 12 residues. Trimming stripped 6 bases from V and 3 bases from J, with 8 bases between. The DNA of the CDR3 is TGCAGTGCGCCCAGGGACACCGGGGAGCTGTTTTTT. It is translated as CSAPRDTGELFF.

Many counts were recorded for this clonotype. V is TRBV7-6 and J is TRBJ1-6; D is ambiguous. This CDR3 is built from 12 residues. CDR1 is SGHVS, CDR2 FNYEAQ, per germline. V gave up 6 bases and J gave up 9 bases, with 9 bases separating them. The CDR3 nucleotides are TGTGCCAGCAGTCCCAGCGCTTCACCCCTCCACTTT. This codes for CASSPSASPLHF.

The chain is built from TRBV7-6 and TRBJ1-1, with D maybe TRBD1 (5 bases). Looked up from germline, CDR1 is SGHVS and CDR2 is FNYEAQ. With 5 bases removed from V and 4 bases from J, the gap between germline ends came to 14 bases. The CDR3 runs to 14 residues. The CDR3 sequence is CASSPGQWGTEAFF. CDR3 in DNA: TGTGCCAGCAGCCCGGGGCAGTGGGGCACTGAAGCTTTCTTT.